The rows below give T cell receptor beta chains drawn from one sample of a study of blood T cell repertoires in COVID-19. Here immunoSEQ multiplex PCR was the method, and the copy in TCRdb shows in-frame clones only, minus some. The sample contains roughly 110,000 clones, roughly four fifths of which appear only once. Sequenced input: peripheral blood. These TCRs come from a human donor in a cohort sampled during active COVID-19. Both conserved end residues are part of each CDR3. The D gene is left open where the match is weak. Clone size is stated in some rows and not others, as once, few, many or a class when expanded.

.	TRBJ2-7	TRBD1	TRBV7-9	CASTAGDRAYEQYF	TGTGCCAGCACCGCCGGAGACAGGGCCTACGAGCAGTACTTC
few	TRBJ2-7	.	TRBV5-6	CASSDGSSYEQYF	TGTGCCAGCAGCGACGGGAGCTCCTACGAGCAGTACTTC
.	TRBJ2-7	TRBD1	TRBV29-1	CSVNTGQSYEQYF	TGCAGCGTGAACACGGGACAGAGCTACGAGCAGTACTTC
.	TRBJ1-2	.	TRBV5-6	CASSLSGPNYGYTF	TGTGCCAGCAGCTTGTCAGGGCCTAACTATGGCTACACCTTC
.	TRBJ1-2	.	TRBV21-1	CASSKTGGYGYTF	TGTGCCAGCAGCAAGACAGGGGGTTATGGCTACACCTTC
.	TRBJ2-4	TRBD1	TRBV19	CASQPGQGIGAKNIQYF	TGTGCCAGTCAGCCGGGACAGGGAATCGGGGCCAAAAACATTCAGTACTTC
once	TRBJ2-2	TRBD1	TRBV27	CATRQGSDTGELFF	TGTGCCACCAGACAGGGATCTGACACCGGGGAGCTGTTTTTT
.	TRBJ1-1	.	TRBV7-3	CASSSTVNTEAFF	TGTGCCAGCTCCTCCACAGTGAACACTGAAGCTTTCTTT
.	TRBJ1-2	.	TRBV3-1/TRBV3-2	CASSPEAGFYGYTF	TGTGCCAGCAGCCCGGAGGCGGGCTTCTATGGCTACACCTTC
.	TRBJ2-3	TRBD2	TRBV18	CATQNGGAGNADTQYF	TGTGCCACCCAGAACGGGGGGGCAGGGAATGCAGATACGCAGTATTTT
.	TRBJ2-7	TRBD1	TRBV27	CASSLQGARDSYEQYF	TGTGCCAGCAGTTTACAGGGGGCCCGAGACTCCTACGAGCAGTACTTC
once	TRBJ1-2	.	TRBV19	CASDGVNYGYTF	TGTGCCAGCGACGGGGTTAACTATGGCTACACCTTC
few	TRBJ1-1	.	TRBV12-3/TRBV12-4	CASSSPVNTEAFF	TGTGCCAGCAGTTCCCCAGTGAACACTGAAGCTTTCTTT
.	TRBJ1-4	TRBD1	TRBV18	CASSQGTGSEKLFF	TGTGCCAGCTCCCAGGGGACAGGGAGTGAAAAACTGTTTTTT
once	TRBJ2-7	TRBD2	TRBV27	CASSPKGGGTSGGSSYEQYF	TGTGCCAGCAGTCCCAAGGGAGGCGGGACTAGCGGGGGAAGCTCCTACGAGCAGTACTTC
.	TRBJ1-5	.	TRBV2	CASDQGSRQPQHF	TGTGCCAGTGACCAGGGGTCGAGACAGCCCCAGCATTTT
.	TRBJ1-4	.	TRBV6-6	CASSLTGSGEKLFF	TGTGCCAGCAGCCTTACAGGGTCGGGGGAAAAACTGTTTTTT
.	TRBJ2-6	.	TRBV5-6	CASSTDRISSGANVLTF	TGTGCCAGCAGCACGGACAGAATCAGCTCTGGGGCCAACGTCCTGACTTTC
.	TRBJ2-1	TRBD2	TRBV11-2	CASSLRSSGGSNEQFF	TGTGCCAGCAGCTTACGCTCTAGCGGGGGCTCTAATGAGCAGTTCTTC
once	TRBJ2-3	TRBD2	TRBV10-2	CASSLSGGTDTQYF	TGCGCCAGCAGCCTAAGCGGGGGCACAGATACGCAGTATTTT
.	TRBJ2-7	.	TRBV4-1	CASSQGPYEQYF	TGCGCCAGCAGCCAGGGCCCCTACGAGCAGTACTTC
.	TRBJ1-5	TRBD1	TRBV2	CASSEGTGVYQPQHF	TGTGCCAGCAGTGAGGGGACAGGGGTTTATCAGCCCCAGCATTTT
.	TRBJ1-3	.	TRBV5-5	CASSSQIQEISGNTIYF	TGTGCCAGCAGCTCACAAATACAGGAGATCTCTGGAAACACCATATATTTT
.	TRBJ2-7	TRBD1	TRBV4-2	CASSVRDSYEQYF	TGTGCCAGCAGCGTCCGGGACAGCTACGAGCAGTACTTC
.	TRBJ2-3	TRBD2	TRBV11-2	CASSLVPSGGGVGTQYF	TGTGCCAGCAGCTTAGTACCCAGCGGGGGGGGTGTGGGTACGCAGTATTTT
.	TRBJ2-7	TRBD1	TRBV14	CASSPNLQGALWEQYF	TGTGCCAGCAGTCCAAATCTACAGGGGGCTTTATGGGAGCAGTACTTC
.	TRBJ1-5	.	TRBV6-1	CASSEFANGNQPQHF	TGTGCCAGCAGTGAGTTTGCGAACGGCAATCAGCCCCAGCATTTT
.	TRBJ1-5	.	TRBV10-3	CAISDHSNQPQHF	TGTGCCATCAGTGACCATAGCAATCAGCCCCAGCATTTT
.	TRBJ2-3	TRBD2	TRBV4-1	CASSGGGSGTDTQYF	TGCGCCAGCTCCGGCGGGGGGTCTGGCACAGATACGCAGTATTTT
once	TRBJ2-1	.	TRBV4-3	CASSLTTGSSYNEQFF	TGCGCCAGCAGCCTTACGACGGGGAGCTCCTACAATGAGCAGTTCTTC
once	TRBJ2-7	.	TRBV20-1	CSASGLERLSYEQYF	TGCAGTGCTAGTGGCCTAGAGAGGTTGTCCTACGAGCAGTACTTC
.	TRBJ2-1	TRBD1	TRBV28	CASSLQGALIDEQFF	TGTGCCAGCAGTCTGCAGGGGGCACTAATCGATGAGCAGTTCTTC
.	TRBJ1-3	.	TRBV3-1/TRBV3-2	CASSQDGGGVGNTIYF	TGTGCCAGCAGCCAAGATGGAGGAGGGGTTGGAAACACCATATATTTT
.	TRBJ1-4	.	TRBV14	CASSHLWTNEKLFF	TGTGCCAGCAGCCACCTATGGACTAATGAAAAACTGTTTTTT
.	TRBJ2-5	.	TRBV5-1	CASSLGNIQETQYF	TGCGCCAGCAGCTTGGGCAATATCCAGGAGACCCAGTACTTC
.	TRBJ2-7	TRBD2	TRBV5-6	CASSPRRPGGPYEQYF	TGTGCCAGCAGTCCGCGGCGCCCGGGAGGTCCTTATGAGCAGTACTTC